These 15 T cell receptor beta chains were all obtained from the same sample, sequenced in a study of T cell clonality in common variable immunodeficiency. Profiling relied on immunoSEQ multiplex PCR, and the TCRdb table lists in-frame clones only, not all of them. This sample has more than 55,000 clones and no singletons, with more than 1.5% in the ten largest. The specimen was peripheral blood mononuclear cells. These receptor sequences come from a person between 18 and 70 years old in good health.

This clone appeared many times. The sequence runs out 3 residues before the end of the CDR3; the remainder is reconstructed from the germline J gene. This chain connects TRBV6-7 to TRBJ2-7, with no clear D. TRBV6-7 is classed as an ORF, of uncertain function. V lost 6 bases, J lost 0 bases, and 12 bases lay in between. The CDR3 is 14 amino acids. The sequenced part of the CDR3 DNA is TGTGCCAGCAGAAGGGCCTCGTCCTCCTACGAG. It yields the protein CASRRASSSYE. The entire CDR3 protein reads CASRRASSSYEQYF.

This clone was detected many times. The CDR3 end lies 3 residues beyond the end of the read and is filled in from the germline J gene. The chain employs TRBV7-9 and TRBJ1-1; tentative D call: TRBD1 (5 bases). Germline CDR1 SEHNR, CDR2 FQNEAQ (reference sequence). The CDR3 extends over 15 amino acids. V dropped 6 bases and J dropped 0 bases, with 14 bases sitting between them. Incomplete CDR3 DNA: TGTGCCAGCAGAGCCCCGACAGTCCTGAACACTGAA. Its translation: CASRAPTVLNTE. The whole CDR3 is CASRAPTVLNTEAFF.

This clone showed up many times. The CDR3 is cut off 3 residues early in the read; its end comes from the germline J gene. This sequence joins TRBV5-1 and TRBJ2-3; perhaps TRBD1 as D (6 bases). The germline V gene encodes CDR1 SGHRS and CDR2 YFSETQ. The CDR3 totals 14 residues. The V end was cut by 0 bases, the J end by 4 bases, with 9 bases between. The chain's CDR3 is CASSLGGRSDTQYF. The sequenced part of the CDR3 DNA is TGCGCCAGCAGCTTGGGGGGGCGGTCAGATACG.

This clone was found many times. A junction end diverges from the germline sequence, so it may reflect a read error. The CDR3 extends 3 residues past the end of the read, so its final part is completed from the germline J gene. The chain carries TRBV4-2 and TRBJ1-6; 9 nucleotides agree with TRBD1. CDR1 is LGHNA, CDR2 YNFKEQ, per germline. CDR3 length: 17 residues. CDR3 amino acids: CASSPQTGTGMDSPLHF. CDR3 DNA, as far as it was read: TGCGCCAGCAGCCCTCAGACAGGGACAGGGATGGATTCACCC.

This clone was recorded many times. With the read ending 3 residues before the CDR3 end, the germline J gene is used to fill in that end. The chain combines TRBV7-2 with TRBJ2-3; 8 bases are a match to TRBD1. The CDR3 extends over 14 amino acids. Germline CDR1 reads SGHTA; CDR2 reads FQGNSA. V lost 5 bases to trimming and J lost 5 bases; unmatched junction nucleotides: 6. The sequenced CDR3 bases are TGTGCCAGCAGCCTCAGGGGGCCCCGAGATACG. Translated, it gives CASSLRGPRDT. The full CDR3 is CASSLRGPRDTQYF. The full variable domain, with the rest looked up from reference TRBV7-2 and TRBJ2-3, is GAGVSQSPSNKVTEKGKDVELRCDPISGHTALYWYRQSLGQGLEFLIYFQGNSAPDKSGLPSDRFSAERTGGSVSTLTIQRTQQEDSAVYLCASSLRGPRDTQYFGPGTRLTVL.

This clone appeared many times. The read terminates 3 residues ahead of where the CDR3 ends, so the germline J gene completes it. The gene calls are TRBV7-2 and TRBJ2-3, with a tentative D call TRBD2 (6 bases). The CDR3 totals 15 residues. Germline CDR1 SGHTA, CDR2 FQGNSA. V was trimmed by 1 base and J by 3 bases, leaving 11 bases between them. The sequenced part of the CDR3 DNA is TGTGCCAGCAGCTTAGGACTAGTCTCAACAGATACG. Its translation: CASSLGLVSTDT. The full CDR3 protein reads CASSLGLVSTDTQYF.

This clone has ten or more counts. Read coverage stops 3 residues before the CDR3 terminus; the germline J gene supplies the remainder. The chain combines TRBV15 with TRBJ2-5; D tentatively fits TRBD1 or TRBD2 (5 bases each). V shed 0 bases and J shed 5 bases, with 13 bases lying between them. The CDR3 runs to 15 residues. The germline CDR1 and CDR2 sequences are LNHNV and YYDKDF (reference sequence). The DNA read from the CDR3 is TGTGCCACCAGCAGAGATAGGGGAGAGGCGGAGACC. Protein: CATSRDRGEAET. Given in full, the CDR3 is CATSRDRGEAETQYF.

This clone showed up many times. The sequence runs out 3 residues before the end of the CDR3; the remainder is reconstructed from the germline J gene. The gene calls are TRBV9 and TRBJ2-1; 14 bases fit TRBD2. Per the germline V gene, CDR1 is SGDLS and CDR2 is YYNGEE. This CDR3 contains 16 residues. The trim removed 3 bases at V and 3 bases at J, leaving 2 bases unmatched. Here the CDR3 reads CASSAGLAGGYNEQFF. CDR3 DNA (partial): TGTGCCAGCAGCGCAGGACTAGCGGGAGGCTACAATGAG.

This clone appeared many times. The CDR3 end falls 3 residues outside the read, so it is completed with the germline J gene. This chain uses TRBV2 with TRBJ2-5, with a weak D call TRBD1 (7 bases). The V gene's germline CDR1 is SNHLY and CDR2 FYNNEI. V lost 6 bases to trimming and J lost 1 base, with 12 bases between them. The CDR3 runs to 14 residues. The sequenced part of the CDR3 DNA is TGTGCCAGCAGCTCGCAGGGGGGCCAAGAGACC. It specifies CASSSQGGQET. The entire CDR3 sequence reads CASSSQGGQETQYF.

Only a few counts were recorded for this clone. The CDR3 end is not reached by the read, which stops 3 residues before it; the germline J gene fills it in. The V gene is TRBV10-2, the J gene TRBJ2-3; 10 positions agree with TRBD2. CDR3 length equals 14 residues. V trimming: 7 bases; J trimming: 4 bases; junction bases outside the gene matches: 5. Germline-derived CDR1 and CDR2 are WSHSY and SAAADI. CDR3 DNA, as far as it was read: TGCGCCAGCAAGGGGACTAGCGTCGCAGATACG. Protein: CASKGTSVADT. The full CDR3 reads CASKGTSVADTQYF.

This clone was counted ten times or more. The observed sequence ends 3 residues before the CDR3 terminus, with the missing tail filled in from the germline J gene. V gene TRBV20-1 combines with J gene TRBJ2-7; possible D gene TRBD2, 6 bases. Germline V gives CDR1 DFQATT, CDR2 SNEGSKA (reference sequence). CDR3 length: 13 amino acids. V lost 3 bases to trimming and J lost 3 bases, with 12 bases between them. The DNA read from the CDR3 is TGCAGTGCTAGTCGTAGCGGCATCTACGAG. As protein: CSASRSGIYE. The complete CDR3 reads CSASRSGIYEQYF.

This clone was seen repeatedly, ten times or more. The CDR3 goes on 3 residues after the read ends, and that part is filled in from the germline J gene. The chain recombines TRBV20-1 with TRBJ2-3; D unclear. V was clipped by 3 bases and J by 4 bases, with 5 bases between them. Germline V gene data show CDR1 as DFQATT and CDR2 as SNEGSKA (reference sequence). The CDR3 length is 11 residues. CDR3 bases read: TGCAGTGCTAGTACTCCAGATACG. This codes for CSASTPDT. The complete CDR3 reads CSASTPDTQYF.

This clone has at least ten counts. The CDR3 end is not reached by the read, which stops 3 residues before it; the germline J gene fills it in. The V call is TRBV5-6, the J call TRBJ1-1; 7 nucleotides match TRBD1. The CDR3 contains 14 residues. V trimming: 0 bases; J trimming: 5 bases; junction bases outside the gene matches: 4. Germline values: CDR1 SGHDT, CDR2 YYEEEE. CDR3: CASSLETGRTEAFF. The CDR3 DNA, read in part, is TGTGCCAGCAGCTTGGAGACAGGGAGGACTGAA.

Many counts were recorded for this clone. The read terminates 3 residues before the CDR3 end, so the remaining end is supplied by the germline J gene. The chain uses TRBV11-3 and TRBJ2-5, with 7 bases identical to TRBD2. Losses at the gene ends were 8 bases for V and 1 base for J; bases not matched to a gene: 10. The CDR3 is 15 amino acids. Germline-derived CDR1 and CDR2 are SGHNT and YENEEA. CDR3 bases read: TGTGCCAGCGGGGAAAGCGGGACCAGCCAAGAGACC. This sequence encodes CASGESGTSQET. The entire CDR3 reads CASGESGTSQETQYF.

This clone was seen ten or more times. The CDR3 extends 3 residues past the end of the read, so its final part is completed from the germline J gene. The chain is built from TRBV5-1 and TRBJ2-7; 12 nucleotides match TRBD2. The V segment lost 0 bases and the J segment 4 bases; nucleotides outside the gene matches: 8. The CDR3 spans 17 residues. Germline CDR1 and CDR2: SGHRS and YFSETQ. The part of the CDR3 DNA that was read is TGCGCCAGCAGCTTGGGGCTAGCGGGAGGGCCGCGGTACGAG. The encoded protein is CASSLGLAGGPRYE. In full, the CDR3 reads CASSLGLAGGPRYEQYF. The whole variable domain, remainder taken from reference TRBV5-1 and TRBJ2-7, is KAGVTQTPRYLIKTRGQQVTLSCSPISGHRSVSWYQQTPGQGLQFLFEYFSETQRNKGNFPGRFSGRQFSNSRSEMNVSTLELGDSALYLCASSLGLAGGPRYEQYFGPGTRLTVT.